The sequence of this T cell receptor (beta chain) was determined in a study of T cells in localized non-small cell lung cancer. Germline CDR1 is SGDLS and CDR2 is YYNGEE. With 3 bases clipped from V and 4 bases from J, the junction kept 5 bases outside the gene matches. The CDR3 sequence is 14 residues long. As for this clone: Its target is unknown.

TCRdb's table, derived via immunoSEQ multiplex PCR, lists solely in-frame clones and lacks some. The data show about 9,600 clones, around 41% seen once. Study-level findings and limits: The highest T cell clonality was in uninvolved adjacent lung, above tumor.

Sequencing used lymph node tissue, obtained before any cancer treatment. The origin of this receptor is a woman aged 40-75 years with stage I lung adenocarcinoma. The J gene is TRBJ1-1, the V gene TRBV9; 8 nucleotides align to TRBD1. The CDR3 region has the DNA TGTGCCAGCAGCGGGACAGGGCCAGGCACTGAAGCTTTCTTT. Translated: CASSGTGPGTEAFF.